This TCR beta chain is from a study of blood T cells in healthy people across ages. Study conclusions and caveats: Estimates of total diversity, which came from one million sequenced T cells, were considered to be underestimates.

Through a sample-barcoded 5' primer and a J-beta primer mix, a second PCR was run for about 7 to 12 cycles. Paired-end reads containing CDR3 totaled no fewer than 3 million for each sample. TCRdb analysed the 5' RACE reads with MiXCR anew, one entry per CDR3 protein. The data hold 1.4 million or so distinct CDR3 sequences, with 35% to 45% observed a single time. The CDR3 contains 14 residues. Trimming removed 5 bases from V and 0 bases from J, with 8 bases in between. Germline lookup yields CDR1 MNHNS and CDR2 SASEGT. This clonotype showed up just a few times. Its antigen is unknown. The receptor's source is a woman aged 18-29 years in good health. Sequenced material: blood. The V and J genes are TRBV6-1 and TRBJ2-4; D gene unclear. The CDR3 DNA is TGTGCCAGCAGTCGCACCGGAGCCAAAAACATTCAGTACTTC. It encodes CASSRTGAKNIQYF.